This T cell receptor (beta chain) was obtained from a study of T cells in Graves' hyperthyroidism and ophthalmopathy. Overall study findings and caveats: Most thyroid-expanded clonotypes above 0.001 were also found in blood.

This clonotype was seen at least ten times. Its antigen is undetermined. TCR beta CDR3 regions were amplified from RNA. With the HTBI primer set, the TCR CDR3 went through a first round of RT-PCR. TCRdb reprocessed the multiplex PCR reads via MiXCR and lists one record per CDR3 protein. The table includes around 250,000 distinct CDR3 sequences, 24% detected once. The CDR3 runs to 15 residues. CDR1 is MNHEY and CDR2 is SMNVEV in the germline V gene (reference sequence). Trimming took off 6 bases at V and 3 bases at J, with 15 bases between the two ends. The genes are TRBV27 and TRBJ1-5; no definite D call. The material sequenced was blood. This TCR came from a woman aged 35 to 49 with Graves' ophthalmopathy. The CDR3 loop is CASSSWSSPNQPQHF. As DNA, the CDR3 is TGTGCCAGCAGCTCGTGGAGCTCCCCCAATCAGCCCCAGCATTTT.